This T cell receptor (beta chain) was observed in a study of T cell responses to AZD1222 COVID-19 vaccine. Points from the study as a whole: Spike-wide coverage was observed for vaccine-associated CD4 TCRs, with dominant responses at 160-218 and 743-854. It should be noted that donors were predominantly white British and more often female, and clonal diversity was possibly underestimated. Among AZD1222 vaccinees, only six were seropositive at baseline. The study sampled repertoires only after the peak T cell response.

Unmatched junction bases numbered 1, after V lost 0 bases and J lost 3 bases. Germline loops: CDR1 SGDLS, CDR2 YYNGEE. The CDR3 sequence is 14 residues long. Sequencing was performed with immunoSEQ multiplex PCR; in TCRdb, only in-frame clones are kept and a portion is missing. The table lists about 130,000 clones, more than 70% of them singletons, with around 12% in the top ten. Details on this clone: Its antigen is undetermined. Other nucleotide sequences in the sample specify the same CDR3.

This sequence was found in an adult in good health. The rearrangement links TRBV9 to TRBJ2-7, with TRBD1 identical over 9 bases. Here the sequenced sample was peripheral blood, taken on day 0 of AZD1222 vaccination. CDR3 amino acids: CASSVGGQGYEQYF. The CDR3 DNA sequence: TGTGCCAGCAGCGTAGGGGGACAGGGCTACGAGCAGTACTTC.